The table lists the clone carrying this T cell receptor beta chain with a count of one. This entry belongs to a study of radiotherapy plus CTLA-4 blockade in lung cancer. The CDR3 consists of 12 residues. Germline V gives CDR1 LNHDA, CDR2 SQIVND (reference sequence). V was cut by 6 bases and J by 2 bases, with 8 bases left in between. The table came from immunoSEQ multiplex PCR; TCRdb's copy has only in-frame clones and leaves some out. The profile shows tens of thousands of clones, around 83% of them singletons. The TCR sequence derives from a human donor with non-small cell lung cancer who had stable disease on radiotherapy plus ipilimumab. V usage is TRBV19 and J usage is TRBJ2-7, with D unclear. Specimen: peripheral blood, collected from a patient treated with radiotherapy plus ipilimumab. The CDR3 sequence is CASSGTTYEQYF. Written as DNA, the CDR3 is TGTGCCAGTAGCGGCACGACCTACGAGCAGTACTTC.